Detailed here is one TCR beta chain. The donors were part of the validation cohort of 120 subjects. That cohort was separate from the first cohort, which comprised 670 or so subjects. The CDR3 is 15 residues long. Per germline, CDR1 MDHEN and CDR2 SYDVKM. The V and J ends lost 6 bases and 5 bases, in that order; junction bases with no gene match: 4. This sample stems from a study of cytomegalovirus exposure and HLA in healthy donors. The method was immunoSEQ multiplex PCR; TCRdb's version includes in-frame clones alone and lacks a portion of them. This sample carries some 250,000 clones, roughly 88% of them seen once, and the ten largest clones take approximately 3.1%.

This sequence joins TRBV28 and TRBJ2-3; 14 nucleotides match TRBD2. This TCR came from a woman aged 30 to 39 in good health and CMV-seronegative. Sample: PBMCs. CDR3 sequence: CASRTSGRAIDTQYF. The CDR3 region has the DNA TGTGCCAGCAGGACTAGCGGGAGGGCTATAGATACGCAGTATTTT. Complete variable domain (other parts from reference TRBV28 and TRBJ2-3): DVKVTQSSRYLVKRTGEKVFLECVQDMDHENMFWYRQDPGLGLRLIYFSYDVKMKEKGDIPEGYSVSREKKERFSLILESASTNQTSMYLCASRTSGRAIDTQYFGPGTRLTVL.